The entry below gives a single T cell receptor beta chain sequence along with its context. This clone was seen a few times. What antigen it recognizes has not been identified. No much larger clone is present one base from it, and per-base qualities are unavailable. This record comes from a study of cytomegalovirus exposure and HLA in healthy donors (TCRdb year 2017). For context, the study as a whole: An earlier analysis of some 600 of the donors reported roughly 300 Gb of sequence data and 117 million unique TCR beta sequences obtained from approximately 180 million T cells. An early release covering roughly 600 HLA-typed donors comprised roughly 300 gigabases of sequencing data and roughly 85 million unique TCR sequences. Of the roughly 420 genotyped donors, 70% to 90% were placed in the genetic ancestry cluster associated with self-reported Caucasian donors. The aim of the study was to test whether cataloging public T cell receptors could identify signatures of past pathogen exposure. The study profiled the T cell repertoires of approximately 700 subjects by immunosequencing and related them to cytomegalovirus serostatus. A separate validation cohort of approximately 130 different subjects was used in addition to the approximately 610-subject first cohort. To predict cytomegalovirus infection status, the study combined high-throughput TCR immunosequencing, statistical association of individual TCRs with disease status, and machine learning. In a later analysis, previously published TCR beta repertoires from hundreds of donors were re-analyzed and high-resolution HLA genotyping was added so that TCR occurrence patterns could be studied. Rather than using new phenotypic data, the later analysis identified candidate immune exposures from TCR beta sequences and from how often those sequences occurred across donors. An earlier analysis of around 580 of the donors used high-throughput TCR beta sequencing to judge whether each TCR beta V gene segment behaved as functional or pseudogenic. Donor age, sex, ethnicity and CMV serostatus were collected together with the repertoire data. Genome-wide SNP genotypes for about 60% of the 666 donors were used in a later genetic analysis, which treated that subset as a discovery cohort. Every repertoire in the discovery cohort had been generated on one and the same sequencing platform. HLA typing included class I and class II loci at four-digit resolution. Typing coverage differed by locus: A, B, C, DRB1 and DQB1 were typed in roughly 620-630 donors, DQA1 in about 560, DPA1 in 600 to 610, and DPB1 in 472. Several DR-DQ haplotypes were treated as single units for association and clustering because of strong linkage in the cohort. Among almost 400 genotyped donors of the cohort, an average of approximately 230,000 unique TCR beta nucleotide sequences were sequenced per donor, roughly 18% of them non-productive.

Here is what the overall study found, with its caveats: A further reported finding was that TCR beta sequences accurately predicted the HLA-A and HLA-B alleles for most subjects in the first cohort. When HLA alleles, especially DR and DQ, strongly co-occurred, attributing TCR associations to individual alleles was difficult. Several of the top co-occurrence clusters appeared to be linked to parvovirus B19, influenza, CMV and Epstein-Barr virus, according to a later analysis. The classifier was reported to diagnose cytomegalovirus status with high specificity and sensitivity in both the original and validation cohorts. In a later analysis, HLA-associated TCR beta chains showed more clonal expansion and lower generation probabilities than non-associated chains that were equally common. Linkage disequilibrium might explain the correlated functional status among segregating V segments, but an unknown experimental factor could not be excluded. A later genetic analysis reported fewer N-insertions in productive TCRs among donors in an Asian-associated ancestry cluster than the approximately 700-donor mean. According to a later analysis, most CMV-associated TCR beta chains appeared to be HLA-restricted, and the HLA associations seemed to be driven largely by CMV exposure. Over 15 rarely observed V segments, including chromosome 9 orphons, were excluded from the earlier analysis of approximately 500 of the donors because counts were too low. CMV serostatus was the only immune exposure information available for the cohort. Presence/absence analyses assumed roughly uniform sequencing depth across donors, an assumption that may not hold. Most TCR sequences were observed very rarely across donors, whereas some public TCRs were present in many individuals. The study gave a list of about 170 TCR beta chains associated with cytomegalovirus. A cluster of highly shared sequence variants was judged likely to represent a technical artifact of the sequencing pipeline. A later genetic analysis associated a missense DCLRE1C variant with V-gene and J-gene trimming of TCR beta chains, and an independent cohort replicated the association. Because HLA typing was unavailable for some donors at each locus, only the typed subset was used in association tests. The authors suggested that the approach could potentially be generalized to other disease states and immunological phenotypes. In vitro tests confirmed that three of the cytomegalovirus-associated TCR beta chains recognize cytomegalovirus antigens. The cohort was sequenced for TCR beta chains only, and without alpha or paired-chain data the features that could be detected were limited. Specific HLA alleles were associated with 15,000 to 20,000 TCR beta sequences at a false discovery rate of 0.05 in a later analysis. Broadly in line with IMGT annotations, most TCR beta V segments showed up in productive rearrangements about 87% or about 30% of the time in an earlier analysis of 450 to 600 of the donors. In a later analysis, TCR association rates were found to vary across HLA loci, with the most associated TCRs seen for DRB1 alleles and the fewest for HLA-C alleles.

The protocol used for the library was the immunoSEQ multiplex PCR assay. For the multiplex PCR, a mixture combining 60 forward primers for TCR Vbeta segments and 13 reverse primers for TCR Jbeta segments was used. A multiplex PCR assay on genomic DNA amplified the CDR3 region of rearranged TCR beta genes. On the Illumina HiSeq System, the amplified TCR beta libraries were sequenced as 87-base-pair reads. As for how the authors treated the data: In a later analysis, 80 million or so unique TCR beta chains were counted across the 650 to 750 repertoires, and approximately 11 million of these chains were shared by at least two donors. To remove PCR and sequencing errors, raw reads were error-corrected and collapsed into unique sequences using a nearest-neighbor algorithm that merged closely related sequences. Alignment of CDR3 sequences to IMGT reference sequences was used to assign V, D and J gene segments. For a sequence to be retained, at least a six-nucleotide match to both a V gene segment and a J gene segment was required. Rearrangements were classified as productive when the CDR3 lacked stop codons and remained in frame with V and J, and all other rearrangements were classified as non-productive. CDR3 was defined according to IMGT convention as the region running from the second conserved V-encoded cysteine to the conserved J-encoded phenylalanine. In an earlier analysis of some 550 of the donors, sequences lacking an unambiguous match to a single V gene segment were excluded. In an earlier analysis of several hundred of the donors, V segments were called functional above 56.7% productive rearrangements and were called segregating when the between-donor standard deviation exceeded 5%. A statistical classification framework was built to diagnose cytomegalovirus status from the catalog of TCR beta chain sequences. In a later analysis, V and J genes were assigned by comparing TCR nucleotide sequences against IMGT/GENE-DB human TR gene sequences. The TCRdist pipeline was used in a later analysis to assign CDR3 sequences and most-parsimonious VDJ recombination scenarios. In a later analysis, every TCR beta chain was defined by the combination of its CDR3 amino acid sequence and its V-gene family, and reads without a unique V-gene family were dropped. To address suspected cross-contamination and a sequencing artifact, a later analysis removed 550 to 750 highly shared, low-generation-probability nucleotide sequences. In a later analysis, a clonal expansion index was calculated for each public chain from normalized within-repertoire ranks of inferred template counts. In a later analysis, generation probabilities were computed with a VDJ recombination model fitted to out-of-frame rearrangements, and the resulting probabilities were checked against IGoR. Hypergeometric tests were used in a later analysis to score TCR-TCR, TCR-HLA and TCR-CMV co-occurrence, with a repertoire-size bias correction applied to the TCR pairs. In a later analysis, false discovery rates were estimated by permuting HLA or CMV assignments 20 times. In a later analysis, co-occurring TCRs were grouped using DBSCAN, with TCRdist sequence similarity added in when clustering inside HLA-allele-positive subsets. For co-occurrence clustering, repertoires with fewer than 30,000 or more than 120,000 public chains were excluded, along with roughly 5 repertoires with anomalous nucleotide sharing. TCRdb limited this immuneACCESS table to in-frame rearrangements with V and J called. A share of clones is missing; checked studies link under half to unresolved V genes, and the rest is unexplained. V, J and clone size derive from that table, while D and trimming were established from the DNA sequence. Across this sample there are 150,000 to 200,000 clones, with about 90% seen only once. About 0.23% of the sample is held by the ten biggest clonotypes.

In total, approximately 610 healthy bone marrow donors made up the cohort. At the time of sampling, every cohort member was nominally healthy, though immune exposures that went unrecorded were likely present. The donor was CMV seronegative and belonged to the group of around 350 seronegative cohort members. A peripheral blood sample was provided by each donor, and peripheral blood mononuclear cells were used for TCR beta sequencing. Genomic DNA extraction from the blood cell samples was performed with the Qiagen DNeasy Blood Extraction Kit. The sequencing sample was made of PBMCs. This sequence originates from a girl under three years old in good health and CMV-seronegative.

The CDR3 region has the sequence CASSVAAGTGTDTQYF. The sequence in DNA is TGTGCCAGCAGCGTAGCAGCGGGGACAGGGACAGATACGCAGTATTTT. This chain joins TRBV9 to TRBJ2-3; the central 9 bases match TRBD1. CDR3 length: 16 amino acids, cysteine to phenylalanine. The entry retains the CDR3 DNA only, 48 bases that are in frame from base 1. Here V drops 0 bases and J drops 3 bases, and the junction holds 5 bases not matched to any gene. For CDR1 and CDR2, the germline V gene lists SGDLS and YYNGEE.